These 22 T cell receptor beta chains originate from one sample sequenced in a study of identical twins. Via MiXCR, TCRdb re-called the 5' RACE reads, giving one row per CDR3 protein. The table records roughly 1,500,000 distinct CDR3 sequences, 32% of them present only once. Sequencing was carried out using cord blood. These receptors all come from a newborn girl in good health.

Only a few counts were recorded for this clonotype. The genes are TRBV28 and TRBJ2-7; 9 positions match TRBD1. The CDR3 is 13 amino acids. V lost 6 bases and J lost 4; bases outside the gene matches: 4. Germline V lookup: CDR1 MDHEN, CDR2 SYDVKM. DNA for the CDR3: TGTGCCAGCAGCGGGACAGGGTGGTACGAGCAGTACTTC. Encoded protein: CASSGTGWYEQYF.

This clonotype has ten or more counts. This chain joins TRBV3-1 and TRBJ2-1; 9 bases match TRBD2. CDR3 length: 14 amino acids. Trimming removed 4 bases from V and 4 bases from J; junction bases left unmatched: 2. Germline CDR1 and CDR2: LGHDT and YNNKEL (reference sequence). CDR3 sequence: CASSRSGGYNEQFF. DNA for the CDR3: TGTGCCAGCAGCCGAAGCGGGGGGTACAATGAGCAGTTCTTC.

Concerning this clonotype itself: Mismatch with germline at one junction end may stem from a read error. The chain joins TRBV4-1 to TRBJ2-3; 12 bases are a match to TRBD2. Germline CDR1 MGHRA, CDR2 YSYEKL. This CDR3 spans 17 amino acids. The DNA for the CDR3 is TGCGCCAGCAGCCAAAGCCCGACTAGCGGGAGAACAGATGCGCAGTATTTT. Protein: CASSQSPTSGRTDAQYF.

The rearrangement uses TRBV11-2 and TRBJ1-2; D perhaps matches TRBD1 (5 bases). This CDR3 contains 16 residues. Trimming removed 6 bases at V and 0 bases at J, with 17 bases between. The germline V gene has CDR1 SGHAT and CDR2 FQNNGV. CDR3 in amino acids: CASRGTPGRANYGYTF. The CDR3 coding sequence is TGTGCCAGCAGGGGAACGCCGGGGCGAGCTAACTATGGCTACACCTTC.

The V gene is TRBV4-1, the J gene TRBJ2-2, with TRBD2 identical over 9 bases. The CDR3 spans 16 residues. Losses at the gene ends were 2 bases for V and 7 bases for J; bases not matched to a gene: 8. Germline V lookup: CDR1 MGHRA, CDR2 YSYEKL. The DNA for the CDR3 is TGCGCCAGCAGCCAATTTGGGCGGGGGGGAGTCGGGGAGCTGTTTTTT. Translation gives CASSQFGRGGVGELFF.

The chain couples TRBV7-2 to TRBJ2-1; 11 bases are shared with TRBD2. Germline V gene lookup returns CDR1 SGHTA and CDR2 FQGNSA. J lost 3 bases, V lost 3 bases, and 13 bases had no gene match. CDR3 length: 19 amino acids. In nucleotides, the CDR3 is TGTGCCAGCAGCTTCCTAGCGGGAGGTGGAAAGAGCTTCTACAATGAGCAGTTCTTC. Amino acid sequence: CASSFLAGGGKSFYNEQFF.

V and J are TRBV4-1 and TRBJ1-6, with D perhaps matching TRBD1 (6 bases). Germline CDR1 MGHRA, CDR2 YSYEKL. This CDR3 spans 13 amino acids. Between the trimmed V and J ends, which lost 7 bases and 7 bases, there was a span of 11 bases. CDR3 amino acids: CASTTTGNSPLHF. The CDR3 coding sequence is TGCGCCAGCACCACCACAGGGAATTCACCCCTCCACTTT.

The rearrangement links TRBV2 to TRBJ2-3; 7 nucleotides match TRBD1. The CDR3 length is 15 residues. CDR1 SNHLY and CDR2 FYNNEI come from the germline V gene. Losses at the gene ends were 8 bases for V and 2 bases for J; bases not matched to a gene: 10. The CDR3 sequence is CASSGRGHYTDTQYF. CDR3 DNA: TGTGCCAGCTCAGGAAGGGGGCACTACACAGATACGCAGTATTTT.

V is TRBV10-3 and J is TRBJ2-1, with a possible D match to TRBD1 (5 bases). Looked up from germline, CDR1 is ENHRY and CDR2 is SYGVKD. V was pared by 4 bases and J by 0 bases, with 13 bases between. The CDR3 has 16 amino acids. The CDR3 region has the DNA TGTGCCATCAGTGGCGCAGGGTACAGCTCCTACAATGAGCAGTTCTTC. It encodes CAISGAGYSSYNEQFF.

V is TRBV20-1 and J is TRBJ2-7, with 10 bases lining up with TRBD2. The J call may be in error: the DNA end matches TRBJ2-5 better. This CDR3 comprises 15 residues. Germline V CDR1 and CDR2: DFQATT, SNEGSKA (reference sequence). The CDR3 sequence: CSARASGRSLETQYF. The CDR3 DNA is TGCAGTGCTAGAGCTAGCGGGAGAAGTTTGGAGACCCAGTACTTC.

This clonotype turned up a few times. The chain combines TRBV21-1 with TRBJ2-7. TRBV21-1 is tagged as a pseudogene. There are 13 residues in the CDR3. The CDR3 sequence: CASSNPYSHEQYF. DNA for the CDR3: TGTGCCAGCAGCAACCCATACTCCCACGAGCAGTACTTC.

The CDR3 loop is CASSCFRGGGERYNEQFF. CDR3 DNA: TGTGCCAGCAGTTGTTTTAGGGGAGGGGGGGAGAGGTACAATGAGCAGTTCTTC. The chain combines TRBV6-5 with TRBJ2-1; weak D call: TRBD2 (7 bases). Trimming removed 4 bases from V and 4 bases from J, with 23 bases in between. Germline CDR1 MNHEY, CDR2 SVGAGI. The CDR3 loop spans 18 amino acids.

The table lists this clonotype with a few counts. V usage is TRBV5-1 and J usage is TRBJ2-7; D may be TRBD1 (5 bases). In germline, CDR1 is SGHRS, CDR2 YFSETQ. This CDR3 has 14 amino acids. Trimming took 1 base from V and 7 from J, leaving 15 bases between them. The CDR3 nucleotides read TGCGCCAGCAGCTTGAGGGGCAGGTTCAGGGAGCAGTACTTC. Encoded protein: CASSLRGRFREQYF.

The table lists this clonotype with a few counts. The gene calls are TRBV9 and TRBJ2-5; the match to TRBD2 covers 10 bases. This CDR3 spans 14 amino acids. The V segment lost 7 bases and the J segment 5 bases; nucleotides outside the gene matches: 8. Per germline, CDR1 SGDLS and CDR2 YYNGEE. For the CDR3, the DNA is TGTGCCAGCGCTAGCGGGAGTAGGTCGGAGACCCAGTACTTC. This codes for CASASGSRSETQYF.

Concerning this clonotype: A much bigger clone sits one base away, suggesting this may be a read error. The J gene is TRBJ2-3, the V gene TRBV3-1; either TRBD1 or TRBD2 may fit D (5 bases each). The CDR3 is made up of 15 amino acids. Trimming removed 0 bases from V and 0 bases from J, with 7 bases in between. Germline V gene data show CDR1 as LGHDT and CDR2 as YNNKEL (reference sequence). The CDR3 reads CASSQEGVSTDTQYF. In nucleotides, the CDR3 is TGTGCCAGCAGCCAAGAGGGGGTTAGCACAGATACGCAGTATTTT.

Regarding this clonotype: This sequence may be a read error, since a much larger clone differs from it by one base. The chain has TRBV7-2 and TRBJ2-1, with a possible D match to TRBD2 (6 bases). The better agreement between TRBJ2-7 and the DNA end casts doubt on the J call. The CDR3 totals 14 residues. Germline lookup yields CDR1 SGHTA and CDR2 FQGNSA. The CDR3 region has the DNA TGTGCCAGCAGCCCGCTAGCGTATACCAATGAGCAGTACTTC. This sequence encodes CASSPLAYTNEQYF.

This sequence joins TRBV9 and TRBJ1-2; tentative D call: TRBD1 (6 bases). The CDR3 spans 17 residues. The V gene lost 0 bases and the J gene lost 5 bases, with 20 bases spanning the gap. CDR1 is SGDLS and CDR2 is YYNGEE in the germline V gene. CDR3 in amino acids: CASSVGRQGLIGYGYTF. The CDR3 bases are TGTGCCAGCAGCGTAGGTCGTCAGGGGTTGATTGGGTATGGCTACACCTTC. The full variable domain, in which reference TRBV9 and TRBJ1-2 provide the parts outside the CDR3, is DSGVTQTPKHLITATGQRVTLRCSPRSGDLSVYWYQQSLDQGLQFLIQYYNGEERAKGNILERFSAQQFPDLHSELNLSSLELGDSALYFCASSVGRQGLIGYGYTFGSGTRLTVV.

This clonotype has just a few counts. This chain uses TRBV20-1 with TRBJ2-1, with D unresolved. Germline values: CDR1 DFQATT, CDR2 SNEGSKA (reference sequence). V lost 6 bases to trimming and J lost 4 bases, with 13 bases between them. This CDR3 region has 13 residues. CDR3 nucleotide sequence: TGCAGTGCGCAGGCGTCACCGTACAATGAGCAGTTCTTC. Its translation is CSAQASPYNEQFF.

This clonotype has just a few counts. This chain joins TRBV4-1 and TRBJ1-1; D possibly corresponds to TRBD1 (6 bases). The CDR3 sequence is 17 residues long. Per the germline V gene, CDR1 is MGHRA and CDR2 is YSYEKL. The V and J ends lost 0 bases and 3 bases respectively, with 17 bases between them. CDR3 loop: CASSQEGQPRGYTEAFF. The CDR3 DNA reads as TGCGCCAGCAGCCAAGAGGGGCAGCCCAGGGGCTACACTGAAGCTTTCTTT.

This clonotype was detected a few times. The rearrangement uses TRBV7-9 and TRBJ2-1, with 9 bases that match TRBD2. Germline V gene sequence: CDR1 SEHNR, CDR2 FQNEAQ (reference sequence). The length of the CDR3 is 16 residues. V lost 3 bases to trimming and J lost 1 base; unmatched junction nucleotides: 4. CDR3 residues: CASSLTSGYSYNEQFF. CDR3 DNA sequence: TGTGCCAGCAGCTTGACTAGCGGTTATTCCTACAATGAGCAGTTCTTC.

V gene TRBV25-1 combines with J gene TRBJ2-1, with TRBD2 as a possible D gene (6 bases). The germline V and J ends were trimmed by 6 bases and 2 bases, with 11 bases remaining between them. CDR3 size: 14 residues. Germline V gene sequence: CDR1 MGHDK, CDR2 SYGVNS. For the CDR3, the DNA is TGTGCCAGCAGCGGACTACCGCCCTACAATGAGCAGTTCTTC. It yields the protein CASSGLPPYNEQFF.

This clonotype was observed a few times. The chain employs TRBV6-5 and TRBJ1-4, with TRBD1 as a possible D gene (6 bases). Trimming left V 7 bases short and J 4 bases short, with 13 bases between. Germline CDR1 reads MNHEY; CDR2 reads SVGAGI. The CDR3 runs 14 residues. CDR3 sequence: CASTNDRINEKLFF. In DNA form, the CDR3 reads TGTGCCAGCACGAACGACAGGATTAATGAAAAACTGTTTTTT.